Listed here are 28 T cell receptor beta chains from one sample, sequenced in a study of beta chain features in type 1 diabetes. What was sequenced were expressed TCRB transcripts, since all of the isolated RNA had been reverse transcribed. Data came from immunoSEQ multiplex PCR; TCRdb stores just in-frame clones and leaves some out. This sample has a few hundred thousand clones; about 19% occur once, and the top ten carry under 0.055%. Sample: naive CD4+ T cells from blood. These receptors originate from a woman in her late teens or twenties in good health.

The chain links TRBV11-2 to TRBJ2-4, with a tentative D call TRBD2 (6 bases). The germline V gene has CDR1 SGHAT and CDR2 FQNNGV. V shed 5 bases and J shed 4 bases, with 15 bases lying between them. The CDR3 is made up of 15 amino acids. The CDR3 sequence is CASSTLKAGKNIQYF. Here the CDR3 DNA reads TGTGCCAGCAGCACTCTAAAGGCGGGGAAAAACATTCAGTACTTC.

This chain connects TRBV6-1 to TRBJ2-3, with 10 bases matching TRBD2. J lost 4 bases, V lost 5 bases, and 3 bases had no gene match. Germline lookup yields CDR1 MNHNS and CDR2 SASEGT. The CDR3 is 14 residues long. This chain's CDR3 is CASSTSGIPDTQYF. CDR3 in DNA: TGTGCCAGCAGTACTAGCGGGATCCCAGATACGCAGTATTTT.

V gene TRBV10-3 combines with J gene TRBJ2-7; tentative D call: TRBD2 (5 bases). Trimming shortened V by 9 bases and J by 2 bases, and 14 bases separated the two germline ends. Germline CDR1 reads ENHRY; CDR2 reads SYGVKD. The CDR3 runs to 13 residues. Written as DNA, the CDR3 is TGTGCCATTGCGGGTGTCCCTCCCTACGAGCAGTACTTC. Amino acids: CAIAGVPPYEQYF.

The J gene is TRBJ2-5, the V gene TRBV5-1; 12 bases line up with TRBD2. The CDR3 is made up of 16 amino acids. In germline, CDR1 is SGHRS, CDR2 YFSETQ. Trimming took 0 bases from V and 5 from J; bases not matched to a gene: 5. The CDR3 DNA is TGCGCCAGCAGCTTGGGACTAGCGGGAGATATTGAGACCCAGTACTTC. Translation: CASSLGLAGDIETQYF. The variable domain in full, completed from reference TRBV5-1 and TRBJ2-5, reads KAGVTQTPRYLIKTRGQQVTLSCSPISGHRSVSWYQQTPGQGLQFLFEYFSETQRNKGNFPGRFSGRQFSNSRSEMNVSTLELGDSALYLCASSLGLAGDIETQYFGPGTRLLVL.

This clone was counted a few times. This sequence joins TRBV14 and TRBJ2-5; possible D gene TRBD2, 6 bases. The CDR3 has 14 amino acids. Trimming stripped 4 bases from V and 4 bases from J, with 13 bases between. CDR1 is SGHDN, CDR2 FVKESK, per germline. CDR3 bases: TGTGCCAGCAGCCGGCAGGTGGGAGGAGAGACCCAGTACTTC. It specifies CASSRQVGGETQYF.

In this sample, this clone turned up a few times. V is TRBV4-1 and J is TRBJ1-5; 7 bases map to TRBD1. The CDR3 runs 16 residues. The germline V gene encodes CDR1 MGHRA and CDR2 YSYEKL. With 0 bases clipped from V and 4 bases from J, the junction kept 6 bases outside the gene matches. CDR3 bases: TGCGCCAGCAGCCAAGAACGCAGGGGGTGGAATCAGCCCCAGCATTTT. Translation gives CASSQERRGWNQPQHF.

The genes are TRBV6-6 and TRBJ1-5; D possibly corresponds to TRBD1 (5 bases). V was cut by 6 bases and J by 3 bases, with 12 bases left in between. From germline, CDR1 is MNHNY and CDR2 SVGAGI (reference sequence). The CDR3 consists of 14 residues. Here the CDR3 reads CASRPPGVNQPQHF. Written as DNA, the CDR3 is TGTGCCAGCAGACCCCCGGGGGTCAATCAGCCCCAGCATTTT.

The V gene is TRBV29-1, the J gene TRBJ2-1, with 16 bases lining up with TRBD2. This CDR3 is built from 15 residues. J lost 7 bases, V lost 6 bases, and 6 bases had no gene match. CDR1 and CDR2 from the germline V gene are SQVTM and ANQGSEA. The CDR3 is CSVLGLAGGGNEQFF. DNA of the CDR3: TGCAGCGTCCTGGGACTAGCGGGAGGGGGGAATGAGCAGTTCTTC.

The chain joins TRBV4-3 to TRBJ1-6, with 8 bases identical to TRBD1. J lost 8 bases, V lost 8 bases, and 14 bases had no gene match. Germline CDR1 and CDR2: LGHNA and YSLEER. The CDR3 has 16 residues. The chain's CDR3 is CASRSSGGLGDSPLHF. In nucleotides, the CDR3 is TGCGCCAGCCGATCCTCAGGGGGCTTAGGGGATTCACCCCTCCACTTT.

This clone was detected only a few times. The chain carries TRBV11-2 and TRBJ2-1, with TRBD2 matching over 10 bases. V trimming: 5 bases; J trimming: 7 bases; junction bases outside the gene matches: 8. CDR1 and CDR2 (germline): SGHAT, FQNNGV. The length of the CDR3 is 15 residues. The CDR3 loop reads CASSATSGIPNEQFF. DNA of the CDR3: TGTGCCAGCAGCGCCACTAGCGGGATCCCAAATGAGCAGTTCTTC.

This clone was detected a few times. This chain links TRBV15 with TRBJ2-5; tentative D call: TRBD1 (6 bases). The CDR3 has 15 residues. Per the germline V gene, CDR1 is LNHNV and CDR2 is YYDKDF (reference sequence). Trimming removed 0 bases from V and 4 bases from J, with 12 bases in between. The CDR3 is CATSRDLGGGETQYF. The CDR3 nucleotides read TGTGCCACCAGCAGAGATCTAGGGGGTGGAGAGACCCAGTACTTC. The variable domain in full, completed from reference TRBV15 and TRBJ2-5, reads DAMVIQNPRYQVTQFGKPVTLSCSQTLNHNVMYWYQQKSSQAPKLLFHYYDKDFNNEADTPDNFQSRRPNTSFCFLDIRSPGLGDTAMYLCATSRDLGGGETQYFGPGTRLLVL.

The V call is TRBV9, the J call TRBJ1-6, with TRBD1 as a possible D gene (6 bases). Deletions cut 4 bases from V and 8 bases from J, with 13 bases between. CDR1 is SGDLS and CDR2 is YYNGEE in the germline V gene. This CDR3 contains 14 residues. The CDR3 spells CASSPGAGDSPLHF. The DNA for the CDR3 is TGTGCCAGCAGCCCCGGAGCAGGGGATTCACCCCTCCACTTT.

This clone was counted only a few times. CDR3 residues: CASTVIAGVGTDTQYF. The CDR3, as DNA: TGTGCCAGCACGGTAATAGCGGGAGTAGGCACAGATACGCAGTATTTT. The chain uses TRBV5-4 and TRBJ2-3; TRBD2 matches at 9 bases. CDR3 length equals 16 residues. Germline CDR1 is SGHNT and CDR2 is YYREEE (reference sequence). The V segment lost 6 bases and the J segment 1 base; nucleotides outside the gene matches: 9.

The table lists this clone with a few counts. Distinct nucleotide sequences in the sample also encode this CDR3. The chain employs TRBV2 and TRBJ2-1; the D is unclear. CDR3 length: 11 residues. The germline V and J ends were trimmed by 4 bases and 4 bases, with 2 bases remaining between them. Germline CDR1 is SNHLY and CDR2 is FYNNEI. The CDR3 loop reads CASSAYNEQFF. In DNA form, the CDR3 reads TGTGCCAGCAGTGCTTACAATGAGCAGTTCTTC.

The V call is TRBV19, the J call TRBJ2-7; 11 nucleotides match TRBD1. This CDR3 spans 14 amino acids. Trimming removed 7 bases from V and 3 bases from J; junction bases left unmatched: 5. Per germline, CDR1 LNHDA and CDR2 SQIVND (reference sequence). In DNA form, the CDR3 reads TGTGCCAGTACCAGGACAGGGGGCTTCTACGAGCAGTACTTC. As protein: CASTRTGGFYEQYF.

This chain links TRBV7-3 with TRBJ2-5; weak D call: TRBD1 (5 bases). The V and J ends lost 3 bases and 2 bases respectively, with 16 bases between them. CDR1 and CDR2 (germline): SGHTA, FQGTGA. CDR3 length equals 16 residues. The CDR3 nucleotides read TGTGCCAGCAGCTTGAGTCAGGGTAGGGGACAAGAGACCCAGTACTTC. Amino acids: CASSLSQGRGQETQYF.

This clone showed up just a few times. The V and J genes are TRBV20-1 and TRBJ2-7; perhaps TRBD1 as D (5 bases). V dropped 2 bases and J dropped 6 bases, with 8 bases sitting between them. The CDR3 is 11 amino acids. The germline V gene has CDR1 DFQATT and CDR2 SNEGSKA (reference sequence). The CDR3 is CSARQGAEQYF. For the CDR3, the DNA is TGCAGTGCTAGACAGGGCGCCGAGCAGTACTTC.

The rearrangement joins TRBV7-6 to TRBJ1-1; D is possibly TRBD1 (5 bases). Germline V lookup: CDR1 SGHVS, CDR2 FNYEAQ. The CDR3 contains 12 residues. Trimming took 5 bases from V and 8 from J, leaving 12 bases between them. CDR3 in DNA: TGTGCCAGCAGCGGGGGGACTGCCGAAGCTTTCTTT. This codes for CASSGGTAEAFF.

The chain combines TRBV19 with TRBJ2-3; 7 bases agree with TRBD2. V dropped 1 base and J dropped 4; count of bases not matched to a gene: 5. The CDR3 spans 15 residues. Germline V gene sequence: CDR1 LNHDA, CDR2 SQIVND (reference sequence). Here the CDR3 DNA reads TGTGCCAGTAGTATAGCGGTAGCGGGTGCAGATACGCAGTATTTT. This gives the protein CASSIAVAGADTQYF.

The genes are TRBV5-1 and TRBJ2-2; D unclear. The CDR3 has 16 amino acids. The germline gives CDR1 SGHRS, CDR2 YFSETQ. V was cut by 4 bases and J by 0 bases, with 13 bases left in between. CDR3 in DNA: TGCGCCAGCAGCCCCTTGGCGGATCCGAACACCGGGGAGCTGTTTTTT. It yields the protein CASSPLADPNTGELFF.

The chain links TRBV27 to TRBJ2-6; D ambiguous. The CDR3 has 17 amino acids. V was pared by 9 bases and J by 0 bases, with 18 bases between. The germline CDR1 and CDR2 sequences are MNHEY and SMNVEV (reference sequence). CDR3 loop: CASASASWSSGANVLTF. CDR3 in DNA: TGTGCCAGTGCTTCCGCCTCATGGAGCTCTGGGGCCAACGTCCTGACTTTC. Full variable domain (remainder filled in from reference TRBV27 and TRBJ2-6): EAQVTQNPRYLITVTGKKLTVTCSQNMNHEYMSWYRQDPGLGLRQIYYSMNVEVTDKGDVPEGYKVSRKEKRNFPLILESPSPNQTSLYFCASASASWSSGANVLTFGAGSRLTVL.

The chain employs TRBV18 and TRBJ2-1; D is uncertain. In germline, CDR1 is KGHSH, CDR2 LQKENI. The CDR3 runs to 11 residues. Trimming removed 3 bases at V and 9 bases at J, with 6 bases between. The CDR3 loop is CASSPSSEQFF. The CDR3 DNA reads TGTGCCAGCTCACCTAGCAGTGAGCAGTTCTTC.

There are a few counts of this clone. This chain connects TRBV2 to TRBJ2-4, with D possibly TRBD2 on 5 matching bases. CDR3 length: 13 amino acids. CDR1 SNHLY and CDR2 FYNNEI come from the germline V gene. Trimming pared 7 bases from V and 8 bases from J, leaving 15 bases between. The CDR3 reads CASNREVADIQYF. The CDR3 DNA reads TGTGCCAGCAACCGGGAAGTGGCGGACATTCAGTACTTC.

The chain recombines TRBV30 with TRBJ1-1, with 9 bases aligning to TRBD1. V dropped 2 bases and J dropped 7; count of bases not matched to a gene: 5. This CDR3 comprises 13 residues. CDR1 GTSNPN and CDR2 SVGIG come from the germline V gene (reference sequence). The CDR3 loop is CAWSYTGGGEAFF. As DNA, the CDR3 is TGTGCCTGGAGTTACACAGGGGGCGGTGAAGCTTTCTTT.

This clone showed up just a few times. V usage is TRBV29-1 and J usage is TRBJ1-2, with D possibly being TRBD1 (6 bases). V lost 6 bases to trimming and J lost 4 bases, with 12 bases between them. Germline-derived CDR1 and CDR2 are SQVTM and ANQGSEA. The length of the CDR3 is 12 residues. CDR3 sequence reads: CSVEGESYGYTF. The CDR3 DNA reads TGCAGCGTCGAGGGGGAGTCCTATGGCTACACCTTC.

A few counts support this clone. This rearrangement joins TRBV7-9 to TRBJ1-2, with 9 bases fitting TRBD1. Losses at the gene ends were 5 bases for V and 6 bases for J; bases not matched to a gene: 10. This CDR3 region has 15 residues. CDR1 is SEHNR, CDR2 FQNEAQ, per germline (reference sequence). The CDR3: CASSNGQGKVDGYTF. The CDR3 DNA sequence: TGTGCCAGCAGCAATGGACAGGGGAAAGTGGATGGCTACACCTTC. The full variable domain, with the rest looked up from reference TRBV7-9 and TRBJ1-2, is DTGVSQNPRHKITKRGQNVTFRCDPISEHNRLYWYRQTLGQGPEFLTYFQNEAQLEKSRLLSDRFSAERPKGSFSTLEIQRTEQGDSAMYLCASSNGQGKVDGYTFGSGTRLTVV.

This clone was found a few times. The CDR3 loop reads CASSLRDKSYNEQFF. CDR3 coding DNA: TGTGCCAGTTCTCTCAGGGATAAGTCCTACAATGAGCAGTTCTTC. V usage is TRBV19 and J usage is TRBJ2-1; TRBD1 might be the D (5 bases). CDR1 and CDR2 (germline): LNHDA, SQIVND (reference sequence). V was clipped by 8 bases and J by 1 base, with 15 bases between them. The CDR3 sequence is 15 residues long.

The CDR3 loop is CASSVGRGFDGYTF. The CDR3 DNA sequence: TGTGCCAGCAGTGTCGGCAGGGGGTTCGATGGCTACACCTTC. The chain carries TRBV2 and TRBJ1-2; 7 nucleotides line up with TRBD1. Germline assignment: CDR1 SNHLY and CDR2 FYNNEI. V shed 4 bases, J shed 6 bases, and the junction held 8 bases outside the gene matches. The CDR3 is 14 residues long.